This entry describes one T cell receptor (beta chain). Its target is unknown. CDR1 is SNHLY, CDR2 FYNNEI, per germline. The CDR3 loop spans 12 amino acids. The V end was cut by 4 bases, the J end by 11 bases, with 14 bases between. Described time point: cycle 4 day 1 (C4D1), after 6 weeks of nivolumab. All trial patients relapsed after autologous stem cell transplantation. These data belong to a study of PD-1 blockade in classical Hodgkin lymphoma. The study's findings and limits: Exclusion covered patients beginning nivolumab under 1 year post-ASCT.

Profiling relied on immunoSEQ multiplex PCR, and the TCRdb table lists in-frame clones only, not all of them. The sample carries approximately 14,000 clones, 80% to 90% recorded once. This sequence was found in a human donor with classical Hodgkin lymphoma. The chain uses TRBV2 and TRBJ1-1, with D uncertain. The material was peripheral blood mononuclear cells (PBMCs), obtained before the fourth cycle of nivolumab. CDR3 region: CASSVKASKAFF. DNA for the CDR3: TGTGCCAGCAGTGTGAAGGCGTCAAAGGCTTTCTTT.